The 20 T cell receptor beta chains given below trace back to one sample, sequenced in a study of T cells after yellow fever vaccination. TCRdb re-derived calls from the 5' RACE reads in MiXCR, one entry per CDR3 protein. Among 360,000 or so distinct CDR3 sequences listed, 11% were seen once. This specimen was PBMCs, taken on the day of the first yellow fever vaccination. These receptors all stem from a man aged 18 to 35 who received the YFV17D yellow fever vaccine.

In this sample, this clonotype turned up a few times. The rearrangement joins TRBV11-2 to TRBJ2-5; D is uncertain. The CDR3 totals 14 residues. V lost 8 bases and J lost 2, with 15 bases in between. Germline V gene data show CDR1 as SGHAT and CDR2 as FQNNGV. CDR3 sequence: CASVGRRPQETQYF. The CDR3 DNA sequence: TGTGCCAGCGTCGGTAGAAGACCACAAGAGACCCAGTACTTC.

This clonotype was picked up a small number of times. V usage is TRBV9 and J usage is TRBJ2-4, with D maybe TRBD1 (6 bases). Between the trimmed V and J ends, which lost 4 bases and 3 bases, there was a span of 23 bases. The CDR3 contains 18 residues. CDR1 is SGDLS and CDR2 is YYNGEE in the germline V gene. CDR3 sequence (DNA): TGTGCCAGCAGCCAAGAAACAGGGACGGTGATAGGCAAAAACATTCAGTACTTC. Its protein is CASSQETGTVIGKNIQYF.

This rearrangement joins TRBV9 to TRBJ2-7, with a possible D match to TRBD2 (5 bases). The CDR3 contains 14 residues. The germline V gene encodes CDR1 SGDLS and CDR2 YYNGEE. V was cut by 3 bases and J by 4 bases, with 14 bases left in between. CDR3 nucleotides: TGTGCCAGCAGCGGTTCTTCCGCGGGTTACGAGCAGTACTTC. Its translation is CASSGSSAGYEQYF. The full variable domain, with the rest looked up from reference TRBV9 and TRBJ2-7, is DSGVTQTPKHLITATGQRVTLRCSPRSGDLSVYWYQQSLDQGLQFLIQYYNGEERAKGNILERFSAQQFPDLHSELNLSSLELGDSALYFCASSGSSAGYEQYFGPGTRLTVT.

This clonotype was detected a few times. The gene calls are TRBV6-1 and TRBJ1-4; maybe TRBD1 (6 bases). Trimming removed 5 bases at V and 8 bases at J, with 15 bases between. The CDR3 is 14 residues long. Germline CDR1 and CDR2: MNHNS and SASEGT. The CDR3 DNA is TGTGCCAGCAGTCTTACAGGGTCGAGAGAAAAACTGTTTTTT. Protein sequence: CASSLTGSREKLFF.

V is TRBV7-2 and J is TRBJ2-2; D not certain. Trimming removed 5 bases from V and 0 bases from J, with 10 bases in between. Germline V gene sequence: CDR1 SGHTA, CDR2 FQGNSA. CDR3 length equals 15 residues. The CDR3 loop is CASSPSGSNTGELFF. DNA of the CDR3: TGTGCCAGCAGCCCATCGGGTTCGAACACCGGGGAGCTGTTTTTT.

Only a few counts were recorded for this clonotype. This chain joins TRBV7-2 and TRBJ1-4; 12 bases fit TRBD1. The V segment lost 6 bases and the J segment 10 bases; nucleotides outside the gene matches: 6. Germline loops: CDR1 SGHTA, CDR2 FQGNSA. This CDR3 contains 14 residues. The CDR3 DNA sequence: TGTGCCAGCAGTTACGGGACAGGGGGCAGAAAACTGTTTTTT. This codes for CASSYGTGGRKLFF. The full variable domain, rest sourced from reference TRBV7-2 and TRBJ1-4, is GAGVSQSPSNKVTEKGKDVELRCDPISGHTALYWYRQSLGQGLEFLIYFQGNSAPDKSGLPSDRFSAERTGGSVSTLTIQRTQQEDSAVYLCASSYGTGGRKLFFGSGTQLSVL.

This chain connects TRBV24-1 to TRBJ1-2; the D is unclear. Germline loops: CDR1 KGHDR, CDR2 SFDVKD. Trimming removed 4 bases at V and 6 bases at J, with 11 bases between. The CDR3 length is 13 residues. The CDR3 sequence: CATSERAMDGYTF. The CDR3 bases are TGTGCCACCAGTGAACGGGCAATGGATGGCTACACCTTC.

This clonotype was counted ten times or more. The rearrangement links TRBV4-2 to TRBJ2-1; TRBD2 aligns across 9 bases. This CDR3 is 17 amino acids long. Trimming cost V 2 bases and J 4 bases; bases outside gene matches: 9. Germline V lookup: CDR1 LGHNA, CDR2 YNFKEQ. As DNA, the CDR3 is TGTGCCAGCAGCCAAAAGAGTCCAGCGGGGGGATACAATGAGCAGTTCTTC. Amino acid sequence: CASSQKSPAGGYNEQFF.

This clonotype has just a few counts. The chain recombines TRBV20-1 with TRBJ2-5, with TRBD2 matching 8 bases. Looked up from germline, CDR1 is DFQATT and CDR2 is SNEGSKA (reference sequence). With V trimmed by 5 bases and J by 5 bases, 7 bases remained unmatched. This CDR3 contains 13 residues. CDR3 DNA sequence: TGCAGTGCTTATTCCCCGGGGGGGGAGACCCAGTACTTC. Its protein product is CSAYSPGGETQYF.

This chain links TRBV4-3 with TRBJ2-1, with 9 bases that match TRBD2. The CDR3 sequence is 17 residues long. In germline, CDR1 is LGHNA, CDR2 YSLEER. V trimming: 0 bases; J trimming: 7 bases; junction bases outside the gene matches: 10. CDR3 sequence reads: CASSQDPPSGTFNEQFF. The DNA of the CDR3 is TGCGCCAGCAGCCAAGACCCGCCTAGCGGGACCTTTAATGAGCAGTTCTTC.

This chain connects TRBV12-3 or TRBV12-4 to TRBJ1-4; D uncertain. The CDR3 loop spans 13 amino acids. V shed 2 bases and J shed 5 bases, with 6 bases lying between them. CDR3 bases: TGTGCCAGCAGTTTAATGACAAATGAAAAACTGTTTTTT. It yields the protein CASSLMTNEKLFF.

This clonotype turned up a few times. This chain connects TRBV12-3 or TRBV12-4 to TRBJ1-4; possible D gene TRBD1, 6 bases. The CDR3 runs 15 residues. Trimming took 7 bases from V and 0 from J, leaving 12 bases between them. The CDR3 sequence: CASTKGGSTNEKLFF. DNA of the CDR3: TGTGCCAGCACTAAGGGGGGCTCAACTAATGAAAAACTGTTTTTT.

This clonotype was seen more than once but under ten times. V usage is TRBV7-9 and J usage is TRBJ2-7; 7 positions match TRBD1. The CDR3 consists of 15 residues. Germline V lookup: CDR1 SEHNR, CDR2 FQNEAQ (reference sequence). V dropped 5 bases and J dropped 2; count of bases not matched to a gene: 9. CDR3 nucleotides: TGTGCCAGCAGCATCACCGGGACAGTCACCTACGAGCAGTACTTC. It specifies CASSITGTVTYEQYF.

This clonotype came up a few times. The genes are TRBV12-5 and TRBJ1-2, with D possibly being TRBD1 (5 bases). V was cut by 6 bases and J by 6 bases, with 20 bases left in between. The CDR3 covers 15 residues. Germline CDR1 and CDR2: LGHNT and FRNRAP. The CDR3 nucleotides are TGTGCTAGTGGCCGTCGTTTGGGGGGGTTTGATGGCTACACCTTC. Translation: CASGRRLGGFDGYTF.

This clonotype was recorded at least ten times. The chain has TRBV7-9 and TRBJ2-3; 7 bases line up with TRBD2. Germline CDR1 is SEHNR and CDR2 is FQNEAQ (reference sequence). V was clipped by 2 bases and J by 5 bases; unmatched bases: 4. CDR3 length equals 14 residues. The CDR3, as DNA: TGTGCCAGCAGCTTAACGGGGGGTCTAGATACGCAGTATTTT. This translates into CASSLTGGLDTQYF.

The V gene is TRBV4-1, the J gene TRBJ1-5; D gene ambiguous. The ends were cut back, 0 bases at V and 5 bases at J, with 5 bases in the middle. Germline values: CDR1 MGHRA, CDR2 YSYEKL. This CDR3 has 13 residues. The CDR3 sequence: CASSQESHQPQHF. The CDR3 DNA reads as TGCGCCAGCAGCCAAGAGAGTCATCAGCCCCAGCATTTT.

This clonotype came up many times. The V gene is TRBV2, the J gene TRBJ2-7, with a tentative D call TRBD2 (6 bases). CDR1 is SNHLY and CDR2 is FYNNEI in the germline V gene. The CDR3 length is 11 residues. V lost 7 bases and J lost 4, with 8 bases in between. The CDR3 coding sequence is TGTGCCAGCACTGCGGGGTACGAGCAGTACTTC. This sequence encodes CASTAGYEQYF.

This clonotype was observed a handful of times. The V and J genes are TRBV7-6 and TRBJ2-1; D might be TRBD1 (6 bases). The V end was cut by 6 bases, the J end by 0 bases, with 12 bases between. Germline V gene data show CDR1 as SGHVS and CDR2 as FNYEAQ. This CDR3 has 15 amino acids. CDR3 in DNA: TGTGCCAGCAGACCTACAGGGAACTCCTACAATGAGCAGTTCTTC. Translated: CASRPTGNSYNEQFF. The complete variable domain, with remaining parts taken from reference TRBV7-6 and TRBJ2-1, reads GAGVSQSPRYKVTKRGQDVALRCDPISGHVSLYWYRQALGQGPEFLTYFNYEAQQDKSGLPNDRFSAERPEGSISTLTIQRTEQRDSAMYRCASRPTGNSYNEQFFGPGTRLTVL.

The rearrangement links TRBV12-3 or TRBV12-4 to TRBJ2-3, with D perhaps being TRBD1 or TRBD2 (6 bases each). The CDR3 has 17 residues. The V end was cut by 6 bases, the J end by 0 bases, with 19 bases between. Written as DNA, the CDR3 is TGTGCCAGCAGCTCACAGTGGGGGGCCCTTAGCACAGATACGCAGTATTTT. It encodes CASSSQWGALSTDTQYF.

This chain uses TRBV20-1 with TRBJ1-1; 7 nucleotides align to TRBD1. There are 14 residues in the CDR3. Looked up from germline, CDR1 is DFQATT and CDR2 is SNEGSKA (reference sequence). V lost 0 bases, J lost 3 bases, and 4 bases stayed unmatched. CDR3 region: CSARDLRGDTEAFF. The CDR3 DNA reads as TGCAGTGCTAGAGATCTCAGGGGGGACACTGAAGCTTTCTTT.